The clone carrying this T cell receptor beta chain was observed many times. Its antigen is undetermined. J lost 5 bases, V lost 9 bases, and 3 bases had no gene match. CDR3 length: 11 amino acids. CDR1 is SGHVS, CDR2 FNYEAQ, per germline. This sample was included in a study of regulatory T cells in long-lasting Graves disease. Regarding the study as a whole: Newly diagnosed patients had higher TCR diversity than persistent Graves' patients did.

Specified time point: persistent/refractory GD, antithyroid drugs over 5 years with positive TRAb. From RNA extracted from PBMCs, the TCR library was made. Investigators prepared the TCR beta libraries by applying iRepertoire HTBI primers and Arm-PCR of CDR3 regions. MiXCR, run by TCRdb on the multiplex PCR reads, gives a single entry per CDR3 protein. The sample has around 300,000 distinct CDR3 sequences, around 23% seen once. The sequences come from peripheral blood mononuclear cells (PBMCs), collected when the disease was refractory, from a patient treated with antithyroid drugs. This clonotype was sampled from a female donor with Graves disease. The chain employs TRBV7-6 and TRBJ2-7, with 8 bases fitting TRBD1. The CDR3 bases are TGTGCCAGGGACAGGGTCCACGAGCAGTACTTC. It yields the protein CARDRVHEQYF.